This TCR beta chain was identified in a study of regulatory and conventional T cells in RAG deficiency (dated by TCRdb to about 2017). Study-wide context: The study used high-throughput TCR beta sequencing to compare repertoire diversity and composition of Treg, conventional CD4+ and CD8+ T cells between RAG-deficient patients and healthy controls. On the study overall, not on this receptor specifically: All patient T-cell subsets had shorter CDR3 lengths; Omenn syndrome patients showed >80% Treg-Tconv repertoire overlap at nucleotide and amino acid level. Some T-cell subset analyses were not done for some subjects. Sorted CD25-high CD127-low cells from Omenn syndrome patients may represent peripherally activated cells rather than bona fide Treg cells. Compared with control T-cell subpopulations, RAG-deficient patients had much lower Shannon entropy and higher Simpson indices. Unique TCR beta sequences from Treg cells were about 100-fold fewer in Omenn syndrome and CID/AS patients than controls, versus approximately 9.9-fold for other subsets.

A note on this clone: Its antigen specificity is not known. No qualities accompany the bases; no much larger clone lies one base away.

Before genomic DNA extraction, regulatory T cells were isolated from blood as CD4+CD25-high CD127-low cells. Repertoire analyses used eight healthy control donors as the comparison group. Libraries came from the immunoSEQ multiplex PCR assay. Rearranged TCR beta chain products were amplified from genomic DNA of sorted T-cell subsets and sequenced. As for the original processing: Shannon entropy and Simpson indices were used to quantify the repertoire diversity of productive TCR beta rearrangements. Clonal expansion was assessed by the summed frequency of the 100 most abundant productive TCR beta clonotypes among total reads. The TRB repertoires were scored with a self-reactivity index built on which amino acids appear at CDR3beta positions 6 and 7. Two-way ANOVA was used for repertoire analyses, while Student t or Mann-Whitney tests were used for flow cytometric analyses. The source is immuneACCESS, and TCRdb retained only in-frame sequences with V and J called. Part of the clones is not carried over; for the studies checked, unresolved V genes explain less than half of this, and the remainder is unexplained. Clone size and the V and J calls come from that table; the DNA yielded D and trimming. This sample is represented by 8,000 or so clones; 90% to 95% of them were singletons. Of the sample, under 2% falls within the top ten clones.

V is cut by 1 base and J by 6 bases, and the space between the germline ends is 16 bases. There are 16 amino acids in the CDR3, from cysteine to phenylalanine inclusive. This entry keeps only the CDR3 DNA: 48 bases, framed from base 1. CDR1 is given as MGHRA and CDR2 as YSYEKL, both from the germline V gene. The sample was also reused in another study, on regulatory T cells. Reported in the second study: The multiplex PCR relied on 52 forward TRBV primers and 13 reverse TRBJ primers, and amplification bias was corrected through assay-based and computational methods. In patients, repertoires had restricted unique TRB V-J pairs and skewed V and J gene usage, with regulatory T cells showing the most marked changes. T-cell receptor beta repertoires of sorted regulatory, conventional CD4+ and CD8+ T cells were compared between CD3G-deficient patients and healthy controls. Ficoll density separation was used to isolate peripheral blood mononuclear cells. Within the immunoSEQ assay, multiplex PCR amplified rearranged TRB loci from genomic DNA. TRB amplicons were sequenced on an Illumina HiSeq platform. Raw sequences were error-filtered and aligned to reference gene sequences by custom algorithms and were subsequently analyzed with the immunoSEQ online tools. Frequencies of productive and nonproductive TRB rearrangements were assessed among unique sequences as well as among total sequences. Groups were compared by t tests, Mann-Whitney tests or two-way ANOVA performed in Prism software.

This receptor was taken from a human donor in good health. The material sequenced was CD127- CD25+ CD4+ Tregs sorted from blood. The V and J segments used are TRBV4-1 and TRBJ1-5; the D segment could be TRBD1, given 6 matching bases. The DNA sequence is as follows: TGCGCCAGCAGCCAAGTCGGAGGCAGGGGCCCTCAGCCCCAGCATTTT. This yields the protein CASSQVGGRGPQPQHF.